What follows are 28 T cell receptor beta chains derived from one specimen sequenced in a study of blood T cell repertoires in COVID-19. Sequencing used immunoSEQ multiplex PCR; TCRdb keeps in-frame clones, though not all of them. Here the sample spans approximately 100,000 clones, around four fifths being singletons. The sequencing sample was made of peripheral blood. These receptors came from a man in his sixties or seventies with acute or convalescent COVID-19.

This clone was picked up a small number of times. This chain joins TRBV11-3 and TRBJ1-1, with 8 bases identical to TRBD1. The CDR3 consists of 13 residues. Losses at the gene ends were 2 bases for V and 7 bases for J; bases not matched to a gene: 3. From germline, CDR1 is SGHNT and CDR2 YENEEA. The CDR3 DNA follows: TGTGCCAGCAGCTTACTAGGGACAGGTGAAGCTTTCTTT. Its translation: CASSLLGTGEAFF.

This clone was detected only a few times. The CDR3 region is CASSFGRDRGNVGELFF. The CDR3 DNA reads TGTGCCAGCAGTTTCGGCCGGGACAGGGGGAACGTCGGGGAGCTGTTTTTT. The V and J genes are TRBV27 and TRBJ2-2, with 11 bases fitting TRBD1. The CDR3 runs 17 residues. The trim removed 3 bases at V and 7 bases at J, leaving 10 bases unmatched. Germline V gene sequence: CDR1 MNHEY, CDR2 SMNVEV (reference sequence).

The chain recombines TRBV29-1 with TRBJ1-5; D unresolved. Per germline, CDR1 SQVTM and CDR2 ANQGSEA. The CDR3 runs to 12 residues. V was cut by 4 bases and J by 3 bases, with 7 bases left in between. CDR3 nucleotides: TGCAGCGTTGGGAGCTACAATCAGCCCCAGCATTTT. Translating gives CSVGSYNQPQHF.

The genes are TRBV30 and TRBJ1-2; no clear D. This CDR3 is built from 13 residues. V gave up 0 bases and J gave up 7 bases, with 12 bases separating them. CDR1 is GTSNPN and CDR2 is SVGIG in the germline V gene (reference sequence). CDR3 nucleotides: TGTGCCTGGAGTGTGTCAGGTGACGTTGGCTACACCTTC. The encoded protein is CAWSVSGDVGYTF.

The gene calls are TRBV5-6 and TRBJ2-7, with 9 positions matching TRBD1. V shed 4 bases, J shed 6 bases, and the junction held 11 bases outside the gene matches. From germline, CDR1 is SGHDT and CDR2 YYEEEE. CDR3 length equals 15 residues. The chain's CDR3 is CASSIRTGVSGEQYF. The CDR3 DNA reads TGTGCCAGCAGCATACGGACAGGGGTCTCGGGCGAGCAGTACTTC. The variable domain in full, completed from reference TRBV5-6 and TRBJ2-7, reads DAGVTQSPTHLIKTRGQQVTLRCSPKSGHDTVSWYQQALGQGPQFIFQYYEEEERQRGNFPDRFSGHQFPNYSSELNVNALLLGDSALYLCASSIRTGVSGEQYFGPGTRLTVT.

Turning to this clone: Other DNA sequences in the sample encode the same CDR3. The chain is built from TRBV7-9 and TRBJ1-1; 7 nucleotides match TRBD1. The germline gives CDR1 SEHNR, CDR2 FQNEAQ (reference sequence). This CDR3 region has 14 residues. Trimming took 5 bases from V and 1 from J; bases not matched to a gene: 4. The CDR3: CASSLGTANTEAFF. The DNA of the CDR3 is TGTGCCAGCAGCCTTGGGACAGCGAACACTGAAGCTTTCTTT.

V and J are TRBV10-3 and TRBJ2-7, with TRBD1 matching 9 bases. The V gene's germline CDR1 is ENHRY and CDR2 SYGVKD. With V trimmed by 3 bases and J by 3 bases, 6 bases remained unmatched. This CDR3 is built from 15 residues. CDR3 sequence reads: CAISEPGQGGYEQYF. CDR3 sequence (DNA): TGTGCCATCAGTGAACCGGGACAGGGCGGCTACGAGCAGTACTTC.

In DNA, the CDR3 is TGTGCCAGCAGTCCCCGAGAGGGGGCAGAGCAGTTCTTC. It specifies CASSPREGAEQFF. The chain carries TRBV6-6 and TRBJ2-1; 7 bases map to TRBD1. Germline CDR1 and CDR2: MNHNY and SVGAGI (reference sequence). The junction had 8 bases not matched to a gene; V was cut back by 5 bases and J by 10 bases. This CDR3 contains 13 residues.

V usage is TRBV28 and J usage is TRBJ2-1; D may be TRBD2 (6 bases). Deletions cut 4 bases from V and 14 bases from J, with 18 bases between. The CDR3 is 13 residues long. Germline loops: CDR1 MDHEN, CDR2 SYDVKM. The CDR3 region has the DNA TGTGCCAGCAGTTCCTCCGGGACTGGGGCTAAGTTCTTC. This translates into CASSSSGTGAKFF.

The chain joins TRBV30 to TRBJ1-5; 7 nucleotides line up with TRBD1. Trimming took 5 bases from V and 0 from J; bases not matched to a gene: 7. This CDR3 is built from 15 residues. Germline V gives CDR1 GTSNPN, CDR2 SVGIG (reference sequence). CDR3 bases: TGTGCCTGGGCAGGGGGGCTGACTAGCAATCAGCCCCAGCATTTT. Protein: CAWAGGLTSNQPQHF.

The rearrangement joins TRBV18 to TRBJ2-2, with a possible D match to TRBD1 (5 bases). With 3 bases removed from V and 1 base from J, the gap between germline ends came to 9 bases. This CDR3 contains 15 residues. The germline V gene encodes CDR1 KGHSH and CDR2 LQKENI. The CDR3 reads CASSPGQGNTGELFF. In nucleotides, the CDR3 is TGTGCCAGCTCACCGGGGCAGGGGAACACCGGGGAGCTGTTTTTT.

This CDR3 is CASSGDRIGNQPQHF. The CDR3 DNA sequence: TGTGCCAGCAGTGGGGACAGGATTGGCAATCAGCCCCAGCATTTT. V and J are TRBV25-1 and TRBJ1-5, with 8 bases lining up with TRBD1. Germline values: CDR1 MGHDK, CDR2 SYGVNS. V trimming: 4 bases; J trimming: 2 bases; junction bases outside the gene matches: 4. This CDR3 has 15 residues.

Only a few counts were recorded for this clone. The chain links TRBV2 to TRBJ1-1; maybe TRBD1 (5 bases). The length of the CDR3 is 13 residues. With 4 bases removed from V and 7 bases from J, the gap between germline ends came to 13 bases. The V gene's germline CDR1 is SNHLY and CDR2 FYNNEI. The CDR3 protein is CASSADRKYEAFF. The CDR3 region has the DNA TGTGCCAGCAGTGCAGACAGAAAGTATGAAGCTTTCTTT.

This clone was observed once. The chain links TRBV5-1 to TRBJ1-3; weak D call: TRBD1 (6 bases). V was trimmed by 0 bases and J by 2 bases, leaving 12 bases between them. Germline V CDR1 and CDR2: SGHRS, YFSETQ. The CDR3 spans 16 residues. In nucleotides, the CDR3 is TGCGCCAGCAGCTTGGAGAGGGGGATGGCTGGAAACACCATATATTTT. Translating gives CASSLERGMAGNTIYF.

The chain couples TRBV6-6 to TRBJ2-2; TRBD1 agrees at 8 bases. This CDR3 has 15 residues. V shed 6 bases and J 5 bases; nucleotides not matched to a gene: 8. Germline V gene sequence: CDR1 MNHNY, CDR2 SVGAGI (reference sequence). The CDR3 nucleotides read TGTGCCAGCAGACCCGGACAGGGAAGGACCGGGGAGCTGTTTTTT. Encoded protein: CASRPGQGRTGELFF.

This clone was detected only a few times. V and J are TRBV13 and TRBJ1-2; tentatively, D is TRBD1 (5 bases). Trimming removed 2 bases from V and 2 bases from J, with 9 bases in between. The CDR3 is 14 residues long. CDR1 and CDR2 from the germline V gene are PRHDT and FYEKMQ (reference sequence). The CDR3 DNA reads TGTGCCAGCAGCTTATACGGGGGGAACTATGGCTACACCTTC. This codes for CASSLYGGNYGYTF.

This chain links TRBV19 with TRBJ1-5; D remains unclear. The CDR3 is 15 residues long. V lost 5 bases and J 0 bases, leaving 11 bases between the germline ends. Germline lookup yields CDR1 LNHDA and CDR2 SQIVND (reference sequence). The CDR3: CASSLNSNSNQPQHF. Here the CDR3 DNA reads TGTGCCAGTAGTTTGAACAGTAATAGCAATCAGCCCCAGCATTTT.

In its sample, this clone was seen a few times. The J gene is TRBJ2-5, the V gene TRBV27; 9 bases align to TRBD2. This CDR3 is built from 14 residues. Germline loops: CDR1 MNHEY, CDR2 SMNVEV (reference sequence). V dropped 7 bases and J dropped 2; count of bases not matched to a gene: 5. In DNA form, the CDR3 reads TGTGCCAGCAATGCGGGAGGGTGGCAAGAGACCCAGTACTTC. It translates to CASNAGGWQETQYF.

In its sample, this clone was seen a few times. The chain is built from TRBV30 and TRBJ1-5; weak D call: TRBD1 (5 bases). V shed 0 bases and J shed 4 bases, with 10 bases lying between them. The CDR3 is made up of 14 amino acids. Looked up from germline, CDR1 is GTSNPN and CDR2 is SVGIG (reference sequence). DNA for the CDR3: TGTGCCTGGAGTGTAAGTCCAGGGAATCAGCCCCAGCATTTT. Translated, it gives CAWSVSPGNQPQHF.

V is TRBV7-9 and J is TRBJ1-5, with D perhaps TRBD1 (6 bases). The CDR3 runs 15 residues. Looked up from germline, CDR1 is SEHNR and CDR2 is FQNEAQ (reference sequence). Between the trimmed V and J ends, which lost 4 bases and 7 bases, there was a span of 17 bases. CDR3 DNA: TGTGCCAGCAGCTCTACTGACAGGTTAGGACAGCCCCAGCATTTT. Translating gives CASSSTDRLGQPQHF.

V usage is TRBV6-2 or TRBV6-3 and J usage is TRBJ1-5; D is unresolved. V shed 2 bases and J shed 9 bases, with 8 bases lying between them. Germline V gene data show CDR1 as MNHEY and CDR2 as SVGEGT. This CDR3 region has 12 residues. CDR3 amino acids: CASSYPVRPQHF. The CDR3 DNA sequence: TGTGCCAGCAGTTACCCGGTTCGGCCCCAGCATTTT.

This clone is a singleton in its sample. The gene calls are TRBV6-1 and TRBJ1-1, with D possibly TRBD1 on 6 matching bases. Trimming pared 5 bases from V and 0 bases from J, leaving 10 bases between. Germline values: CDR1 MNHNS, CDR2 SASEGT. The length of the CDR3 is 14 residues. CDR3 residues: CASSQDSLNTEAFF. CDR3 DNA sequence: TGTGCCAGCAGTCAGGACAGCCTGAACACTGAAGCTTTCTTT.

This clone was seen a handful of times. This rearrangement joins TRBV4-1 to TRBJ2-1, with 8 bases aligning to TRBD1. Germline lookup yields CDR1 MGHRA and CDR2 YSYEKL. With V trimmed by 3 bases and J by 3 bases, 13 bases remained unmatched. CDR3 length: 18 residues. The chain's CDR3 is CASSQSPDSGQVYNEQFF. The DNA of the CDR3 is TGCGCCAGCAGCCAGTCCCCCGACTCGGGACAGGTCTACAATGAGCAGTTCTTC.

The V call is TRBV12-3 or TRBV12-4, the J call TRBJ2-3; D is undetermined. This CDR3 contains 13 residues. V dropped 3 bases and J dropped 4 bases, with 8 bases sitting between them. CDR3 sequence: CASSFLAADTQYF. The CDR3 DNA reads TGTGCCAGCAGTTTTTTGGCGGCAGATACGCAGTATTTT.

The chain carries TRBV14 and TRBJ1-1; D unresolved. The germline gives CDR1 SGHDN, CDR2 FVKESK. V lost 1 base to trimming and J lost 0 bases, with 9 bases between them. The CDR3 is made up of 15 amino acids. The chain's CDR3 is CASSQVSLLNTEAFF. In DNA form, the CDR3 reads TGTGCCAGCAGCCAAGTTAGCCTATTGAACACTGAAGCTTTCTTT.

The chain couples TRBV28 to TRBJ2-7, with D perhaps TRBD1 (6 bases). With 1 base removed from V and 4 bases from J, the gap between germline ends came to 11 bases. The germline V gene has CDR1 MDHEN and CDR2 SYDVKM. This CDR3 region has 14 residues. The DNA for the CDR3 is TGTGCCAGCAGTTTATCCCAGGGGAGATACGAGCAGTACTTC. This codes for CASSLSQGRYEQYF.

This clone has a single count. This chain joins TRBV6-5 and TRBJ1-5; 10 bases are shared with TRBD1. The CDR3 contains 14 residues. Per germline, CDR1 MNHEY and CDR2 SVGAGI. Trimming removed 4 bases from V and 5 bases from J; junction bases left unmatched: 2. The CDR3 spells CASSWGTGDQPQHF. For the CDR3, the DNA is TGTGCCAGCAGTTGGGGGACAGGGGATCAGCCCCAGCATTTT.

This chain links TRBV7-9 with TRBJ1-2; possibly TRBD1 for D (6 bases). Trimming shortened V by 3 bases and J by 7 bases, and 12 bases separated the two germline ends. CDR1 is SEHNR and CDR2 is FQNEAQ in the germline V gene (reference sequence). This CDR3 contains 13 residues. CDR3 region: CASSFPGDRGYTF. CDR3 nucleotide sequence: TGTGCCAGCAGCTTCCCAGGGGATCGTGGCTACACCTTC.